This T cell receptor beta chain came from a study of T cell repertoires in cytomegalovirus infection. About the research overall: Recently identified HLA-C-restricted and well-studied HLA-B-restricted CMV epitopes were used. The public TCR beta signatures pointed to both CMV infection and matching HLA type. Study-level points and caveats: The ex vivo response showed dominance by HLA-C-restricted CMV-specific TCR beta clonotypes. Frequencies of public TCR beta families were cumulated, and this identified carriers of CMV plus the relevant HLA.

Germline loops: CDR1 MDHEN, CDR2 SYDVKM. V lost 6 bases and J 6 bases, leaving 9 bases between the germline ends. The CDR3 is 12 residues long. Points on this clonotype: Antigen unknown.

TCRdb re-called the reads with MiXCR, one entry per CDR3 protein. The table shows over 45,000 distinct CDR3 sequences, with roughly 19% occurring only once. The input for sequencing was CD8+ T cells from cultured PBMCs, taken from culture after CMV antigen stimulation. This sequence joins TRBV28 and TRBJ1-5; D remains ambiguous. The receptor's source is a human donor in good health (CMV status not recorded). Some clones in this sample may be carry-over from other donors' samples. The CDR3 DNA sequence: TGTGCCAGCAGGCCAGGAACTCAGCCCCAGCATTTT. Protein sequence: CASRPGTQPQHF.